This T cell receptor beta chain was retrieved from a study of T cell changes during pregnancy in multiple sclerosis (dated by TCRdb to the late 2010s). Regarding the study in general: The study examined how the T cell repertoire changed over the course of pregnancy in women with multiple sclerosis.

Clipping removes 2 bases from V and 5 bases from J, with 14 as the unmatched junction base count. In the germline V gene, CDR1 corresponds to MDHEN and CDR2 to SYDVKM. From the cysteine through the phenylalanine, the CDR3 covers 18 amino acids. Left in the record is the CDR3 DNA by itself, 54 bases read in frame from the first base. Library method: the immunoSEQ multiplex PCR assay. In TCRdb, the immuneACCESS table is reduced to in-frame sequences with V and J assigned. These tables do not hold every clone; where another copy was compared, an unresolved V gene accounts for under half, and the others remain unexplained. The sample includes 55,000 to 65,000 clones, with about 93% observed a single time. Of the sample, roughly 2.6% is held by the ten largest clones. For this clone: Its binding antigen is unknown. The record has no base qualities; no much larger clone is one base away.

The chain is made from TRBV28 and TRBJ2-5, and 10 bases in between align with TRBD2. Source: CD8+ T cells from peripheral blood mononuclear cells, taken in the third trimester of pregnancy. This receptor was identified in a female donor with multiple sclerosis, enrolled in a pregnancy study. The CDR3 is CASSLVPLAGALGETQYF. At the DNA level, the sequence is TGTGCCAGCAGTTTAGTTCCGCTAGCGGGAGCTCTGGGGGAGACCCAGTACTTC. Here the CDR3 is joined to the reference TRBV28 and TRBJ2-5 genes, and the full variable domain is: DVKVTQSSRYLVKRTGEKVFLECVQDMDHENMFWYRQDPGLGLRLIYFSYDVKMKEKGDIPEGYSVSREKKERFSLILESASTNQTSMYLCASSLVPLAGALGETQYFGPGTRLLVL.